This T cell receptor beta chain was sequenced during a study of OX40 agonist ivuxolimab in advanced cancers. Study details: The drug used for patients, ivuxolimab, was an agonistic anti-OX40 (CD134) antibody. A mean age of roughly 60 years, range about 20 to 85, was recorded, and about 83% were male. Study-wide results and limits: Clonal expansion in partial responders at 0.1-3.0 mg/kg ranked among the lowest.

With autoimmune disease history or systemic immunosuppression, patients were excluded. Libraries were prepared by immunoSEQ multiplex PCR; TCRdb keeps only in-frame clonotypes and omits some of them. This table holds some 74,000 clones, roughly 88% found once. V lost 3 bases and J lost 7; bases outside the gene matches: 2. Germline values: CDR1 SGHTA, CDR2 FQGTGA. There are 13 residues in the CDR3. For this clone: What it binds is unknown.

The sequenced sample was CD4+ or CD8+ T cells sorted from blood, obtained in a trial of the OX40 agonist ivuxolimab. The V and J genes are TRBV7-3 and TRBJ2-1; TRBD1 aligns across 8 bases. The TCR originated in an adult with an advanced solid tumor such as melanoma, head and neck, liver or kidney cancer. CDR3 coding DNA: TGTGCCAGCAGCTTTGACAGGGGTAATGAGCAGTTCTTC. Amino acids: CASSFDRGNEQFF.